This T cell receptor (beta chain) was recorded in a study of read filtering for tumor transcriptome and immune sequencing. On the study more broadly: Fewer than 10 patients were R-ISS I, 16 were R-ISS II, 7 were R-ISS III. DNase treatment preceded whole-transcriptome library preparation. IR-seq gave about 3.5 to 11 million TCR reads per sample; RNA-seq gave roughly 80 to 1273.

Study outcomes and limitations: In IR-seq, single-read clonotypes were roughly 82% of clonotypes but roughly 3.5% of reads.

Molecular barcoded adaptors covering alpha/delta and beta/gamma chains were used on about 390 ng RNA. Each CDR3 protein is one row after TCRdb ran MiXCR on the reads. The repertoire holds about 130,000 distinct CDR3 sequences, with around 13% as singletons. This clonotype was detected only a few times. Its antigen is still unknown. Compared with germline, one end of the junction differs, possibly owing to a read error. The specimen sequenced was a population of CD138-negative cells sorted from bone marrow. The TCR sequence derives from a donor aged 40 or older with multiple myeloma.

The CDR3 nucleotides are TGCGCCAGCAGACAAGAAAAAGAGAGCGGGGGGTTCAATGAGCAGTTCTTC. Translated, it gives CASRQEKESGGFNEQFF. The chain combines TRBV4-1 with TRBJ2-1, with 9 bases aligning to TRBD2. This CDR3 has 17 residues. The germline CDR1 and CDR2 sequences are MGHRA and YSYEKL.